A selection of T cell receptor beta chains follows, all from one sample in a study of cytomegalovirus exposure and HLA in healthy donors. Libraries were prepared by immunoSEQ multiplex PCR; TCRdb keeps only in-frame clonotypes and omits some of them. The sample lists about 220,000 clones; about 80% were seen once. The sequencing sample was made of PBMCs. These receptors all come from a man aged 40-55 years in good health and CMV-seropositive. The CDR3 runs from the conserved cysteine through the conserved F or W. A D gene is named only where the DNA matches it firmly. Expanded clones get a size class; other rows say once, few or many, or leave the size out.

cdr3_nt: TGTGCCAGCAGTTTCTGGCCTTATAGCAATCAGCCCCAGCATTTT
cdr3_aa: CASSFWPYSNQPQHF
d_call: -
cdr3_length: 15
clone_size: -
j_call: TRBJ1-5
v_call: TRBV27

cdr3_nt: TGTGCCAGCAGTAGAGCAAGGGACAGAACAGATACGCAGTATTTT
cdr3_aa: CASSRARDRTDTQYF
d_call: TRBD1
cdr3_length: 15
clone_size: -
j_call: TRBJ2-3
v_call: TRBV27

cdr3_nt: TGCGCCAGCAGCAGGGGGGGCGGGTTGGACAATGAGCAGTTCTTC
cdr3_aa: CASSRGGGLDNEQFF
d_call: -
cdr3_length: 15
clone_size: -
j_call: TRBJ2-1
v_call: TRBV5-1

cdr3_nt: TGCAGCGTTCTAAGGGGAGGCAGCTATGGCTACACCTTC
cdr3_aa: CSVLRGGSYGYTF
d_call: -
cdr3_length: 13
clone_size: -
j_call: TRBJ1-2
v_call: TRBV29-1

cdr3_nt: TGTGCCAGCTCACCACCCGGCAGGGATTGGGGCTATGGCTACACCTTC
cdr3_aa: CASSPPGRDWGYGYTF
d_call: -
cdr3_length: 16
clone_size: -
j_call: TRBJ1-2
v_call: TRBV18

cdr3_nt: TGTGCCAGCAGTTCTATACAGGGGGCGAGGGAGCAGTACTTC
cdr3_aa: CASSSIQGAREQYF
d_call: TRBD1
cdr3_length: 14
clone_size: -
j_call: TRBJ2-7
v_call: TRBV6-6

cdr3_nt: TGTGCCAGCAGTCCGGCCCCGGGACTGAGCAATCAGCCCCAGCATTTT
cdr3_aa: CASSPAPGLSNQPQHF
d_call: -
cdr3_length: 16
clone_size: -
j_call: TRBJ1-5
v_call: TRBV2

cdr3_nt: TGTGCCAGCTCACCCCAAGCCTTGGGAGCTGAAGCTTTCTTT
cdr3_aa: CASSPQALGAEAFF
d_call: -
cdr3_length: 14
clone_size: once
j_call: TRBJ1-1
v_call: TRBV18

cdr3_nt: TGTGCCATCAGTGAGCCGGGACTAGCGGTTACAGGGGAGACCCAGTACTTC
cdr3_aa: CAISEPGLAVTGETQYF
d_call: TRBD2
cdr3_length: 17
clone_size: -
j_call: TRBJ2-5
v_call: TRBV10-3

cdr3_nt: TGCGCCAGCAGCCAAGAAGAGTACCAAGAGACCCAGTACTTC
cdr3_aa: CASSQEEYQETQYF
d_call: -
cdr3_length: 14
clone_size: -
j_call: TRBJ2-5
v_call: TRBV4-1

cdr3_nt: TGTGCCAGCAGCTTCCCGACAGGGGGCTATGGCTACACCTTC
cdr3_aa: CASSFPTGGYGYTF
d_call: TRBD1
cdr3_length: 14
clone_size: -
j_call: TRBJ1-2
v_call: TRBV5-4

cdr3_nt: TGCAGCGTGGGGGGACTAGCGGGATCCAATGAGCAGTTCTTC
cdr3_aa: CSVGGLAGSNEQFF
d_call: TRBD2
cdr3_length: 14
clone_size: -
j_call: TRBJ2-1
v_call: TRBV29-1

cdr3_nt: TGTGCCAGCACCTCTCTGGCCAGGGGGCGGACTAATGAAAAACTGTTTTTT
cdr3_aa: CASTSLARGRTNEKLFF
d_call: TRBD1
cdr3_length: 17
clone_size: -
j_call: TRBJ1-4
v_call: TRBV28

cdr3_nt: TGTGCCAGCTCCGACAGGGCAGTCACTGAAGCTTTCTTT
cdr3_aa: CASSDRAVTEAFF
d_call: TRBD1
cdr3_length: 13
clone_size: -
j_call: TRBJ1-1
v_call: TRBV27

cdr3_nt: TGTGCCAGCTCAGCCGACTGGGGCTTCACTGAAGCTTTCTTT
cdr3_aa: CASSADWGFTEAFF
d_call: -
cdr3_length: 14
clone_size: -
j_call: TRBJ1-1
v_call: TRBV18

cdr3_nt: TGTGCCAGCAGTTACTCCGGGCGAGGGTACGGAGGCTACACCTTC
cdr3_aa: CASSYSGRGYGGYTF
d_call: -
cdr3_length: 15
clone_size: few
j_call: TRBJ1-2
v_call: TRBV6-5

cdr3_nt: TGCGCCAGCAGCCCAACAGGGGTTGCCTACAATGAGCAGTTCTTC
cdr3_aa: CASSPTGVAYNEQFF
d_call: TRBD1
cdr3_length: 15
clone_size: -
j_call: TRBJ2-1
v_call: TRBV5-1

cdr3_nt: TGTGCCAGCAGTGTGGAGGGAAATCAGCCCCAGCATTTT
cdr3_aa: CASSVEGNQPQHF
d_call: -
cdr3_length: 13
clone_size: -
j_call: TRBJ1-5
v_call: TRBV2

cdr3_nt: TGTGCCAGCAGCCCACGGGACAGGGGTGAGACCCAGTACTTC
cdr3_aa: CASSPRDRGETQYF
d_call: TRBD1
cdr3_length: 14
clone_size: few
j_call: TRBJ2-5
v_call: TRBV27

cdr3_nt: TGTGCCAGCTCAGACCAGCGGGCTAACTATGGCTACACCTTC
cdr3_aa: CASSDQRANYGYTF
d_call: -
cdr3_length: 14
clone_size: -
j_call: TRBJ1-2
v_call: TRBV18

cdr3_nt: TGCGCCAGCAGCCACCTGGGACAGGGGCGGGGTTATGGCTACACCTTC
cdr3_aa: CASSHLGQGRGYGYTF
d_call: TRBD1
cdr3_length: 16
clone_size: -
j_call: TRBJ1-2
v_call: TRBV4-1

cdr3_nt: TGTGCCTGGATGGAGCTACGATACACTGAAGCTTTCTTT
cdr3_aa: CAWMELRYTEAFF
d_call: -
cdr3_length: 13
clone_size: -
j_call: TRBJ1-1
v_call: TRBV30

cdr3_nt: TGCGCCAGCAGCTTGGCCAGGCAGGGGGTATCTCACAATGAGCAGTTCTTC
cdr3_aa: CASSLARQGVSHNEQFF
d_call: TRBD1
cdr3_length: 17
clone_size: -
j_call: TRBJ2-1
v_call: TRBV5-1

cdr3_nt: TGTGCCAGCAGTTCCTCGGGAGGGAGCACAGATACGCAGTATTTT
cdr3_aa: CASSSSGGSTDTQYF
d_call: -
cdr3_length: 15
clone_size: -
j_call: TRBJ2-3
v_call: TRBV21-1

cdr3_nt: TGTGCCAGCAGCCCTGGGACAGGGAGGGACTACGAGCAGTACTTC
cdr3_aa: CASSPGTGRDYEQYF
d_call: TRBD1
cdr3_length: 15
clone_size: -
j_call: TRBJ2-7
v_call: TRBV7-3

cdr3_nt: TGTGCCTGGAGCGGCGGAGGTGGTGCGCAGCCCCAGCATTTT
cdr3_aa: CAWSGGGGAQPQHF
d_call: -
cdr3_length: 14
clone_size: -
j_call: TRBJ1-5
v_call: TRBV30

cdr3_nt: TGTGCCAGCAGTGAAGGCCAGAACGTCAACTATGGCTACACCTTC
cdr3_aa: CASSEGQNVNYGYTF
d_call: -
cdr3_length: 15
clone_size: few
j_call: TRBJ1-2
v_call: TRBV6-1

cdr3_nt: TGTGCCAGCAGTGTCCCGGGACAGCAGAACACTGAAGCTTTCTTT
cdr3_aa: CASSVPGQQNTEAFF
d_call: TRBD1
cdr3_length: 15
clone_size: -
j_call: TRBJ1-1
v_call: TRBV6-1

cdr3_nt: TGTGCCAGCCGCGCGGGGGAGGGAAGGGAGCTGTTTTTT
cdr3_aa: CASRAGEGRELFF
d_call: TRBD2
cdr3_length: 13
clone_size: -
j_call: TRBJ2-2
v_call: TRBV6-6

cdr3_nt: TGTGCCAGCAGCTTAATTGGGACAGACACTGAAGCTTTCTTT
cdr3_aa: CASSLIGTDTEAFF
d_call: TRBD1
cdr3_length: 14
clone_size: -
j_call: TRBJ1-1
v_call: TRBV7-6

cdr3_nt: TGCGCCAGCAGCAACCTAGCGGGAGTCTCCTACAATGAGCAGTTCTTC
cdr3_aa: CASSNLAGVSYNEQFF
d_call: TRBD2
cdr3_length: 16
clone_size: -
j_call: TRBJ2-1
v_call: TRBV5-1

cdr3_nt: TGTGCCATCGGGACGGCTAGCGGGAAAGTCGAGCAGTACTTC
cdr3_aa: CAIGTASGKVEQYF
d_call: TRBD2
cdr3_length: 14
clone_size: -
j_call: TRBJ2-7
v_call: TRBV10-3

cdr3_nt: TGTGCCAGCAGCGGCGAGGGGCTAGCGGGAGGGCTTTACGAGCAGTACTTC
cdr3_aa: CASSGEGLAGGLYEQYF
d_call: TRBD2
cdr3_length: 17
clone_size: -
j_call: TRBJ2-7
v_call: TRBV9

cdr3_nt: TGTGCCAGCAGTCCTCCCGGGACTAGTATGACAGATACGCAGTATTTT
cdr3_aa: CASSPPGTSMTDTQYF
d_call: TRBD2
cdr3_length: 16
clone_size: -
j_call: TRBJ2-3
v_call: TRBV14

cdr3_nt: TGCGCCAGCAGCTTGACAGGGGGCAGTGGCTACACCTTC
cdr3_aa: CASSLTGGSGYTF
d_call: TRBD1
cdr3_length: 13
clone_size: -
j_call: TRBJ1-2
v_call: TRBV5-1